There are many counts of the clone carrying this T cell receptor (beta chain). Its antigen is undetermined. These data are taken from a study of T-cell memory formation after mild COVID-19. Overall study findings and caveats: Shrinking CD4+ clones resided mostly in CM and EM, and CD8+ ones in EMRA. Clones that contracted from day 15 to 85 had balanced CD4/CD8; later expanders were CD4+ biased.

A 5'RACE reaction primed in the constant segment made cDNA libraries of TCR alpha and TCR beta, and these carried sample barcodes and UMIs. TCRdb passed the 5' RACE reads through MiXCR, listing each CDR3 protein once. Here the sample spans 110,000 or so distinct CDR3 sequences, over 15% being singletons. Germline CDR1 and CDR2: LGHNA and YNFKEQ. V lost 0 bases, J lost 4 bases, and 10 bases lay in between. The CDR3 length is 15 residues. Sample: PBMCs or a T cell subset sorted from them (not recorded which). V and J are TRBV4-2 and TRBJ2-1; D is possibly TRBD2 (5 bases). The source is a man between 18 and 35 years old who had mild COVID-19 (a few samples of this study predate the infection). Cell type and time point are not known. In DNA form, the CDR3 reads TGTGCCAGCAGCCAAGACCGAACGGGGTACAATGAGCAGTTCTTC. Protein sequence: CASSQDRTGYNEQFF.